The rows below give T cell receptor beta chains drawn from one sample of a study of cytomegalovirus exposure and HLA in healthy donors. The method was immunoSEQ multiplex PCR; TCRdb's version includes in-frame clones alone and lacks a portion of them. The sample yields roughly 230,000 clones, about 93% seen once. The sequenced sample was PBMCs. The receptors were gathered from a girl aged 2 to 10 in good health and CMV-seronegative. The CDR3 runs from the conserved cysteine through the conserved F or W. The D gene is left open where the match is weak. A row's size may be missing; if present it is once, few, many or a size class.

TRBJ2-1	once	NA	TRBV5-4	TGTGCCAGCAGCTTGACAGGGAATAACGAGCAGTTCTTC	CASSLTGNNEQFF
TRBJ2-2	once	TRBD2	TRBV7-3	TGTGCCAGCAGCCCACGGGAGGCCGGGGAGCTGTTTTTT	CASSPREAGELFF
TRBJ1-1	NA	TRBD1	TRBV19	TGTGCCAGTAGTTACAACAGACAGGGGAACACTGAAGCTTTCTTT	CASSYNRQGNTEAFF
TRBJ2-5	NA	TRBD1	TRBV7-9	TGTGCCAGCAGGTGGGGACAGCAAGAGACCCAGTACTTC	CASRWGQQETQYF
TRBJ2-7	NA	TRBD2	TRBV5-4	TGTGCCAGCAGCTTACGAGTCGGGGGGGCTGGAGAGCAGTACTTC	CASSLRVGGAGEQYF
TRBJ1-1	NA	NA	TRBV12-5	TGTGCTAGTGGTTCAACAGGGTTGACTGAAGCTTTCTTT	CASGSTGLTEAFF
TRBJ1-2	once	TRBD1	TRBV27	TGTGCCAGCAGTTTATCGGGACAGGGGGGTCTGGTCTATGGCTACACCTTC	CASSLSGQGGLVYGYTF
TRBJ2-3	NA	NA	TRBV19	TGTGCCAGTAGTACAGGCCCTAGCACAGATACGCAGTATTTT	CASSTGPSTDTQYF
TRBJ2-5	few	NA	TRBV28	TGTGCCAGCAGTTATAGCGCGCTAGAGACCCAGTACTTC	CASSYSALETQYF
TRBJ1-2	NA	TRBD1	TRBV30	TGTGCCTGGGCGGGGACAGTCTATGGCTACACCTTC	CAWAGTVYGYTF
TRBJ2-7	NA	TRBD2	TRBV4-2	TGTGCCAGCAGCCAAGATAGACTAGCGGGGGGAACCAGCTACGAGCAGTACTTC	CASSQDRLAGGTSYEQYF
TRBJ1-1	NA	NA	TRBV7-2	TGTGCCAGCAGCTTAGATAGTACCGTGGTTGAAGCTTTCTTT	CASSLDSTVVEAFF
TRBJ2-6	NA	NA	TRBV7-6	TGTGCCAGCAGCTTCTACGGGGCCAACGTCCTGACTTTC	CASSFYGANVLTF
TRBJ2-1	NA	TRBD2	TRBV7-3	TGTGCCAGCAGCTCTAGCGGGGGGAGCTACAATGAGCAGTTCTTC	CASSSSGGSYNEQFF
TRBJ1-5	NA	TRBD1	TRBV30	TGTGCCTGGAGTGGACAGGGGGCAACTCAGCCCCAGCATTTT	CAWSGQGATQPQHF
TRBJ2-3	NA	TRBD1	TRBV7-9	TGTGCCAGCAGCCCAGGGGGCGCGGATTTCTATACGCAGTATTTT	CASSPGGADFYTQYF
TRBJ2-2	NA	NA	TRBV5-1	TGCGCCAGCAGCTTGGCCCCTTGGGCCGGATCCGGGGAGCTGTTTTTT	CASSLAPWAGSGELFF
TRBJ2-3	NA	TRBD2	TRBV7-2	TGTGCCAGCAGTCAGTCTCTAGCGGGAGGGCCCGGGGATACGCAGTATTTT	CASSQSLAGGPGDTQYF
TRBJ2-5	NA	NA	TRBV11-2	TGTGCCAGCAGAACACTAGGTGGAATTCAAGAGACCCAGTACTTC	CASRTLGGIQETQYF
TRBJ1-6	once	NA	TRBV11-2	TGTGCCAGCAGCTTAGGGGGCGGCCCACCCCTCCACTTT	CASSLGGGPPLHF
TRBJ1-5	NA	NA	TRBV7-2	TGTGCCAGCAGCTTAGAACAGGCGCAGCCCCAGCATTTT	CASSLEQAQPQHF
TRBJ2-1	NA	TRBD2	TRBV18	TGTGCCAGCTCACCGCGAGGGCTAGCGGGAGTCAATGAGCAGTTCTTC	CASSPRGLAGVNEQFF
TRBJ2-7	NA	TRBD1	TRBV30	TGTGCCTGGAGTGTGGACAGGGGGTACGAGCAGTACTTC	CAWSVDRGYEQYF
TRBJ1-2	NA	TRBD1	TRBV5-1	TGCGCCAGCAGGTTGACAGGGGGCGCGGGGGACTATGGCTACACCTTC	CASRLTGGAGDYGYTF
TRBJ1-1	NA	NA	TRBV6-1	TGTGCCAGCAGTGCCATTGGGGGCGATGTCTTGAACACTGAAGCTTTCTTT	CASSAIGGDVLNTEAFF
TRBJ2-7	NA	NA	TRBV6-1	TGTGCCAGCAGTGAACGGGGATTTCACTACGAGCAGTACTTC	CASSERGFHYEQYF
TRBJ2-7	once	NA	TRBV27	TGTGCCAGCAGTTTGGGCAGTCCCCTCTACGAGCAGTACTTC	CASSLGSPLYEQYF
TRBJ2-3	once	NA	TRBV13	TGTGCCAGCAGCTTACCCATGGGGGGGCCAGATACGCAGTATTTT	CASSLPMGGPDTQYF
TRBJ2-1	NA	NA	TRBV29-1	TGCAGCGTTGGACAGCACAATGAGCAGTTCTTC	CSVGQHNEQFF
TRBJ1-5	NA	NA	TRBV28	TGTGCCAGCAGTCCAGGGTCCAATCAGCCCCAGCATTTT	CASSPGSNQPQHF
TRBJ2-7	NA	NA	TRBV30	TGTGCCTGGAGTGTCACCAGGGGCGCCCTCAACCAGTACTTC	CAWSVTRGALNQYF
TRBJ1-4	NA	NA	TRBV28	TGTGCCAGCAAAGAGACACGCCGTTGGGAAAAACTGTTTTTT	CASKETRRWEKLFF
TRBJ1-4	NA	NA	TRBV7-9	TGTGCCAGCAGTTCTCTGGCCAACCTCGGGACACAAGTGGTTGAAAAACTGTTTTTT	CASSSLANLGTQVVEKLFF
TRBJ2-5	NA	TRBD2	TRBV6-4	TGTGCCAGCAGTGACCATCTCCCGAGGGGACTAGCGGGAAGTCAGGAGACCCAGTACTTC	CASSDHLPRGLAGSQETQYF
TRBJ2-6	NA	NA	TRBV5-6	TGTGCCAGCAACTTTGAGGGCACTGGGGCCAACGTCCTGACTTTC	CASNFEGTGANVLTF
TRBJ2-5	NA	TRBD1	TRBV18	TGTGCCAGCTCACCACTTCGAGGCCGGGACAGCCTACAAGAGACCCAGTACTTC	CASSPLRGRDSLQETQYF
TRBJ2-3	NA	TRBD2	TRBV7-9	TGTGCCAGCAGCCCCCTAGCGGGAGATGGGACAGATACGCAGTATTTT	CASSPLAGDGTDTQYF
TRBJ1-1	NA	TRBD1	TRBV6-1	TGTGCCAGCAGCCGGGACAGGGGGCTAGATGAAGCTTTCTTT	CASSRDRGLDEAFF
TRBJ2-2	NA	NA	TRBV5-1	TGCGCCAGCAGCTTGGTACCGGGACTCAACACCGGGGAGCTGTTTTTT	CASSLVPGLNTGELFF
TRBJ1-2	NA	NA	TRBV28	TGTGCCAGCAGTTTACCCCTCACCTATGGTTACACCTTC	CASSLPLTYGYTF
TRBJ1-4	few	NA	TRBV2	TGTGCCAGCACCCGGACAGCCTCTAATGAAAAACTGTTTTTT	CASTRTASNEKLFF
TRBJ2-5	NA	NA	TRBV28	TGTGCCACCATGACTAGGGGCGAGACCCAGTACTTC	CATMTRGETQYF
TRBJ2-7	NA	TRBD1	TRBV5-1	TGCGCCAGCAGCTTGGTGGGGTCAGGGACAGGCGACGAGCAGTACTTC	CASSLVGSGTGDEQYF
TRBJ1-2	NA	TRBD1	TRBV7-3	TGTGCCAGCAGCTTAATCGCGGGACAGACAGGGTCGGATGGCTACACCTTC	CASSLIAGQTGSDGYTF
TRBJ2-7	NA	TRBD1	TRBV14	TGTGCCAGCAGCCACCCCGCCGGGACAGGGGGCTACGAGCAGTACTTC	CASSHPAGTGGYEQYF
TRBJ2-1	NA	TRBD2	TRBV15	TGTGCCACCACCAGGGGGACTAGCGTGGGTGAGCAGTTCTTC	CATTRGTSVGEQFF
TRBJ2-7	NA	TRBD1	TRBV19	TGTGCCAGTAGTATTCGAGACAGGGGGATCTACGAGCAGTACTTC	CASSIRDRGIYEQYF
TRBJ1-4	NA	TRBD1	TRBV28	TGTGCCAGCAGTTCGAATCCGGGACAGGAAGATTCTAATGAAAAACTGTTTTTT	CASSSNPGQEDSNEKLFF
TRBJ1-2	NA	TRBD1	TRBV27	TGTGCCAGCAGTTCGACAGGGGGCGCCTTCGGCTACACCTTC	CASSSTGGAFGYTF
TRBJ1-5	NA	NA	TRBV4-1	TGCGCCAGCAGCCAAGATGGAGGGGTCGTTAGCAATCAGCCCCAGCATTTT	CASSQDGGVVSNQPQHF
TRBJ1-3	NA	NA	TRBV6-5	TGTGCCAGCAGTTACCTCCGTGGAAACACCATATATTTT	CASSYLRGNTIYF
TRBJ2-3	NA	NA	TRBV19	TGTGCCAGTGGCCTGGATACGCAGTATTTT	CASGLDTQYF
TRBJ1-5	NA	NA	TRBV4-1	TGCGCCAGCAGCCGGACCCCAGGGGCTGGCAATCAGCCCCAGCATTTT	CASSRTPGAGNQPQHF
TRBJ2-7	NA	TRBD2	TRBV2	TGTGCCAGCAGTCTCCCGGCGGGGGTACTTTACGAGCAGTACTTC	CASSLPAGVLYEQYF
TRBJ2-1	NA	TRBD2	TRBV5-1	TGCGCCAGCAGCTTAGGGACTAGCGGGGGTCCCGACAATGAGCAGTTCTTC	CASSLGTSGGPDNEQFF
TRBJ1-1	NA	NA	TRBV2	TGTGCCAGCAGTGGACAGGAGGCGTTCACTGAAGCTTTCTTT	CASSGQEAFTEAFF
TRBJ2-1	NA	NA	TRBV20-1	TGCAGTGCGGTGACAGTGGGTGAGCAGTTCTTC	CSAVTVGEQFF